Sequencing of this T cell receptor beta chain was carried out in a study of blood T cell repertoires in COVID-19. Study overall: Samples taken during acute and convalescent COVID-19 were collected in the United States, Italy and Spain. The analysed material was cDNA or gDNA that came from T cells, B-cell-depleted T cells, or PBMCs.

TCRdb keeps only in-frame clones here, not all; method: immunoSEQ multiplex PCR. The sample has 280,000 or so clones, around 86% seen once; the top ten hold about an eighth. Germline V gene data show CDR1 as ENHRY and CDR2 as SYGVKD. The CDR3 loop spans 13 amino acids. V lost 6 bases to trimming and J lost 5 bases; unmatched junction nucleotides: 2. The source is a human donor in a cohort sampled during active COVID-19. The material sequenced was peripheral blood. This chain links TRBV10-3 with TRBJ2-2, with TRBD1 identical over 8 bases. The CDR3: CAIRTGVTGELFF. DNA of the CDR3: TGTGCCATCAGGACAGGGGTTACCGGGGAGCTGTTTTTT.